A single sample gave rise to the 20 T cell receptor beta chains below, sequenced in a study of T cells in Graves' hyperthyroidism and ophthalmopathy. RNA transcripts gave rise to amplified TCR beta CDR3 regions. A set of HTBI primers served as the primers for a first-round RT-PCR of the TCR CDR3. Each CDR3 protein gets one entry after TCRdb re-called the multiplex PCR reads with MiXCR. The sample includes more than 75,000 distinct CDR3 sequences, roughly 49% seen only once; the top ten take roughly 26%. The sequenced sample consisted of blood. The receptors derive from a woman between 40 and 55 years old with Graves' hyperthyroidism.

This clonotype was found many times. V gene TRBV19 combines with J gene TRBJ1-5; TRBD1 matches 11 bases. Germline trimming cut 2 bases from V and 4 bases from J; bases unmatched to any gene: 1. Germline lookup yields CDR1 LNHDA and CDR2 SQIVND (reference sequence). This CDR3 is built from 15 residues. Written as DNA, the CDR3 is TGTGCCAGTAGTATACGGGACAGGGGGAATCAGCCCCAGCATTTT. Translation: CASSIRDRGNQPQHF. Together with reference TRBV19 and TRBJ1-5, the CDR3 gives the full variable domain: DGGITQSPKYLFRKEGQNVTLSCEQNLNHDAMYWYRQDPGQGLRLIYYSQIVNDFQKGDIAEGYSVSREKKESFPLTVTSAQKNPTAFYLCASSIRDRGNQPQHFGDGTRLSIL.

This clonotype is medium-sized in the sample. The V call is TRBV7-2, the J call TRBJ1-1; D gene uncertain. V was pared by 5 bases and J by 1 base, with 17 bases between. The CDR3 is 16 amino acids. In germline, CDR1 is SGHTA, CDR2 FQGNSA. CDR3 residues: CASSPLFIPENTEAFF. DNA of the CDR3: TGTGCCAGCAGCCCCCTTTTTATACCGGAGAACACTGAAGCTTTCTTT.

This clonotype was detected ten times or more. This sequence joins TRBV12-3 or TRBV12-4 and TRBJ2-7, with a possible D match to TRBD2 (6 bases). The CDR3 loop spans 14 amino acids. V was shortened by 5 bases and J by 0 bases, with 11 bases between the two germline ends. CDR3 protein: CASSREVSSYEQYF. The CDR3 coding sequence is TGTGCCAGCAGTAGGGAGGTGAGCTCCTACGAGCAGTACTTC.

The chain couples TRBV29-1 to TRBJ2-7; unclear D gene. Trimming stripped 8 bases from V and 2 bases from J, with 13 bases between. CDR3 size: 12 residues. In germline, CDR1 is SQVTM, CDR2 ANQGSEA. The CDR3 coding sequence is TGCAGCTTGGCCGTCAAGCCCTACGAGCAGTACTTC. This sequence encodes CSLAVKPYEQYF.

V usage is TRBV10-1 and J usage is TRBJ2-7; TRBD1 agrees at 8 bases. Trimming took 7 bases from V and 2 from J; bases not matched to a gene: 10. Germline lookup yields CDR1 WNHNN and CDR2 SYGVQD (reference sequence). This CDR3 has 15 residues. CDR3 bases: TGCGCCAGCAATCCGACAGGGGCTTCCCCCTACGAGCAGTACTTC. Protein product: CASNPTGASPYEQYF.

The CDR3 DNA reads TGTGCCAGCAGCCTCGGTACAGGGTTCACTGAAGCTTTCTTT. Residues: CASSLGTGFTEAFF. V is TRBV7-2 and J is TRBJ1-1; tentative D call: TRBD1 (6 bases). V was trimmed by 5 bases and J by 4 bases, leaving 14 bases between them. Germline V gene lookup returns CDR1 SGHTA and CDR2 FQGNSA. CDR3 length equals 14 residues.

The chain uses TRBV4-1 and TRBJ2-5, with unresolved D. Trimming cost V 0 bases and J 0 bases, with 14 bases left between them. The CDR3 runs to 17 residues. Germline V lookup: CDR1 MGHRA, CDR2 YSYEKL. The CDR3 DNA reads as TGCGCCAGCAGCCAAGATGGGGTCTTCCCGTACCAAGAGACCCAGTACTTC. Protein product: CASSQDGVFPYQETQYF.

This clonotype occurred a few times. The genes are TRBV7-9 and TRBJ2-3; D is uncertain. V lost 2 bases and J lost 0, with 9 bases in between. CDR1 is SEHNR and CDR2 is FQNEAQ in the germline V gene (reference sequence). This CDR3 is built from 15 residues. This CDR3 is CASSLPAGSTDTQYF. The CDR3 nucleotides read TGTGCCAGCAGCTTACCGGCTGGCAGCACAGATACGCAGTATTTT.

The CDR3 region has the DNA TGTGCCAGCAGCTTGGCCCGGGGACGTCGGAGCTCCTACGAGCAGTACTTC. The encoded protein is CASSLARGRRSSYEQYF. The chain links TRBV5-6 to TRBJ2-7; TRBD1 or TRBD2 may be the D gene (5 bases each). The germline gives CDR1 SGHDT, CDR2 YYEEEE. The CDR3 contains 17 residues. The V end was cut by 0 bases, the J end by 0 bases, with 16 bases between.

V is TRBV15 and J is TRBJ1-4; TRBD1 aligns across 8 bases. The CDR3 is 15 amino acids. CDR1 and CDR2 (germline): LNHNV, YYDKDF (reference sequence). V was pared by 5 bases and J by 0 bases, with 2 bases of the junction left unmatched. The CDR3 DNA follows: TGTGCCACCAGCGCACAGGGGGCAACTAATGAAAAACTGTTTTTT. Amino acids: CATSAQGATNEKLFF.

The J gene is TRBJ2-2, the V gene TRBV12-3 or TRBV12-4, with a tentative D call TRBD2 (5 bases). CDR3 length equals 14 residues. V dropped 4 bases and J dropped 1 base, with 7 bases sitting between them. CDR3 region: CASSSGGNTGELFF. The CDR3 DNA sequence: TGTGCCAGCAGTTCCGGAGGGAACACCGGGGAGCTGTTTTTT.

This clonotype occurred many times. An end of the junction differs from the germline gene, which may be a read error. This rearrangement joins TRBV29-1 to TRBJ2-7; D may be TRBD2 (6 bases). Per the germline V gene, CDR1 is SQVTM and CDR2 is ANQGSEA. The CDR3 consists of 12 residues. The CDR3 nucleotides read TGCGGCGTTGCGACTAGGCCCTACGAGCAGTACTTC. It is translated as CGVATRPYEQYF.

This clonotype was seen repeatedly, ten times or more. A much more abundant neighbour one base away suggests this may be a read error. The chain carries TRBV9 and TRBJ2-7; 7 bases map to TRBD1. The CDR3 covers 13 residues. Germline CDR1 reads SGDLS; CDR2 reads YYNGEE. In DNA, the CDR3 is TGTGCCAGCAGCGTAGGGGACAGCTACGAGCAGCACTTC. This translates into CASSVGDSYEQHF.

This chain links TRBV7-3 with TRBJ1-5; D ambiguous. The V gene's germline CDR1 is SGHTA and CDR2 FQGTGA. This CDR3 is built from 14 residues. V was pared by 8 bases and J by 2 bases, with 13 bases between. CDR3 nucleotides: TGTGCCAGCTCACGCACGAGGGGCAATCAGCCCCAGCATTTT. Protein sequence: CASSRTRGNQPQHF.

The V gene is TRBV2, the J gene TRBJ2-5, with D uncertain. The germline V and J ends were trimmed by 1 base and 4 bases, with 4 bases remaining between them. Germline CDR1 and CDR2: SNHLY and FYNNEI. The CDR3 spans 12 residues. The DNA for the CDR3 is TGTGCCAGCAGTGAAGAGGGAGAGACCCAGTACTTC. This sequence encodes CASSEEGETQYF.

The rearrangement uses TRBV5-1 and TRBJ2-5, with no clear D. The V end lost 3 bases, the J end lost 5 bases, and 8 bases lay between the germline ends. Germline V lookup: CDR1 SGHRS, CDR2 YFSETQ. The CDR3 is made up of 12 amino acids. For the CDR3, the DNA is TGCGCCAGCAGCTCATACAGTGAGACCCAGTACTTC. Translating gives CASSSYSETQYF.

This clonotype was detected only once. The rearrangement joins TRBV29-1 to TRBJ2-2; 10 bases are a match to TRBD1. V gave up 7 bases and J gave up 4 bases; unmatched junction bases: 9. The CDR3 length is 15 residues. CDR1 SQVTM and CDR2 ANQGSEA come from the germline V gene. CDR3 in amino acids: CSASRRTGGTGELFF. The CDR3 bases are TGCAGCGCCAGCAGGAGGACAGGGGGCACCGGGGAGCTGTTTTTT.

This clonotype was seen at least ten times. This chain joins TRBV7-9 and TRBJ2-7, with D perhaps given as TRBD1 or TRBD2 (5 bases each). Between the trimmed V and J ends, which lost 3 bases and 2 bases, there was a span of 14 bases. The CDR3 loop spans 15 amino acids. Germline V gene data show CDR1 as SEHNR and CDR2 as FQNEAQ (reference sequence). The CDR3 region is CASSFGARGAYEQYF. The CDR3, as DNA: TGTGCCAGCAGCTTTGGGGCCCGGGGAGCCTACGAGCAGTACTTC.

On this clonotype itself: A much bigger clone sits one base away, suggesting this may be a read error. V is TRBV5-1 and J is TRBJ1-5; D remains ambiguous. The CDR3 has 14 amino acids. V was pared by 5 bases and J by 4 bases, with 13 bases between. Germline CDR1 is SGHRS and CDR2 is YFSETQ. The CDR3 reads CASSYDGRNQPQHF. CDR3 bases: TGCGCCAGCAGTTACGACGGTCGAAATCAGCCCCAGCATTTT. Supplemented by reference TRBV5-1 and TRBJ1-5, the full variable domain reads KAGVTQTPRYLIKTRGQQVTLSCSPISGHRSVSWYQQTPGQGLQFLFEYFSETQRNKGNFPGRFSGRQFSNSRSEMNVSTLELGDSALYLCASSYDGRNQPQHFGDGTRLSIL.

The CDR3, as DNA: TGCAGTGCTAGAGAGGGGACAGGGGGCCAAGAGACCCAGCATTTT. Its translation is CSAREGTGGQETQHF. The V gene is TRBV20-1, the J gene TRBJ1-5; 12 nucleotides agree with TRBD1. Losses at the gene ends were 0 bases for V and 11 bases for J; bases not matched to a gene: 8. CDR1 and CDR2 (germline): DFQATT, SNEGSKA (reference sequence). There are 15 residues in the CDR3.